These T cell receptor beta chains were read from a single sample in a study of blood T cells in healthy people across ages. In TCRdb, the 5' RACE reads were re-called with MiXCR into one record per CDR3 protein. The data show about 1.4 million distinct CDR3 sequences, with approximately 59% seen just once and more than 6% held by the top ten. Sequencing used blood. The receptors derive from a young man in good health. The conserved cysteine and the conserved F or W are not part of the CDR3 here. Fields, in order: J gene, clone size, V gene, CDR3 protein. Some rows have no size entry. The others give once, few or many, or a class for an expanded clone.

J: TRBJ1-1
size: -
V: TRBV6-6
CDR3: ASSYDSSNTEAF

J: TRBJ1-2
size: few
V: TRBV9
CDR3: ASSDRQGLSDGYT

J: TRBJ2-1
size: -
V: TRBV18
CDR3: ASSPQAGGANEQF

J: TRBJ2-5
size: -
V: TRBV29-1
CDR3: SGNGLAGEVETQY

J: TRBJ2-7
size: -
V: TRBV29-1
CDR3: SGGQGPSYEQY

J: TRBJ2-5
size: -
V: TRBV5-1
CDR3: ASSLGDRGWETQY

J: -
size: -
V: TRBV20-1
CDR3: SAPKGARETQY

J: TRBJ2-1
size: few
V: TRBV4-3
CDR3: ASSQGWMEGAFTSNEQF

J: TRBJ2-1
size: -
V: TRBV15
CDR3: ATSRVTGDPNEQF

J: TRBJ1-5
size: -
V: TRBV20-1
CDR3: SARGLGRSYSNQPQH

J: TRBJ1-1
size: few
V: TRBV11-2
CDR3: ASSHINRGPNTEAF

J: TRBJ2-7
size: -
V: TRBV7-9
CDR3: ASSLSDRQPSY

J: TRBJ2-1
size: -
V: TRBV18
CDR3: ASSPNRYEQF

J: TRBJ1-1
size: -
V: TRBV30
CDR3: AWNRGDMNTEAF

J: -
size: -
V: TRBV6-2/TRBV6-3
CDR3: ASSQTGGIYEQY

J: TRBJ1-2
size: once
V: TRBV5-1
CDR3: ASSLMQGKPDGYT

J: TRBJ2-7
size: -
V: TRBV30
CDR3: AWSPILPGPESYEQY

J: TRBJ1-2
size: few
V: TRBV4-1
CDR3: ASSQGTENYGYT

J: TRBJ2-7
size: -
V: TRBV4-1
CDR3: ASSQALQGGEQY

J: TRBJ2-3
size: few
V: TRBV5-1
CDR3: ASSLDPGSSTDTQY

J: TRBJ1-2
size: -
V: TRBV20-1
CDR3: SAREPGVFVYGYT

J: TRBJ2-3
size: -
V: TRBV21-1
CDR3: ASSKPSGSTDTQY

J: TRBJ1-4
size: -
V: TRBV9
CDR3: ASSVATGQHNEKLF

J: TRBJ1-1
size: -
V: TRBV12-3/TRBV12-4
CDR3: ASSSPRDTVNTEAF

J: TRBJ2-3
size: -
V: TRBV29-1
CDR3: SVTDSNTDTQY

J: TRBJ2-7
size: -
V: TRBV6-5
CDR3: ASSLGQGEVNEQY

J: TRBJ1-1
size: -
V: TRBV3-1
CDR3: ASSLRTGDGTEDF

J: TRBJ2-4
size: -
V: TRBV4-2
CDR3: ASSQDWQAKNIQY

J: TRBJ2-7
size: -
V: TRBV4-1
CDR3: ASSQESATTYEQY

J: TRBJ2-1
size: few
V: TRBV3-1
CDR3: ASKTGGLNEQF

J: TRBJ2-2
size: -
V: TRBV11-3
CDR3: ASSPGPIGGELF

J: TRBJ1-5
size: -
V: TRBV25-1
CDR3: ASSVGFSNQPQH

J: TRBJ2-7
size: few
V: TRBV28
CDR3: ASSSNRDSYEQY

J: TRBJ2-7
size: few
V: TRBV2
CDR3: ASSHSGASSYEQY

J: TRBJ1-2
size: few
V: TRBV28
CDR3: ASSLAPGQDYT

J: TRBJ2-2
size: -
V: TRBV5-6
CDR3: ASSPGLSGELF

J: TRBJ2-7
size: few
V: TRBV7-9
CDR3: ASSVDMSYEQY

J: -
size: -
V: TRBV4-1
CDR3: ASSQDLALGRDYEQY

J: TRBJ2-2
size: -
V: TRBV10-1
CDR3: ASSELRGNTGELF

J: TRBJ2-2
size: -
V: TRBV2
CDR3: ASKPDSANTGELF

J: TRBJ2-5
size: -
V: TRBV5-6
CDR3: ASSLTEAVDEQY

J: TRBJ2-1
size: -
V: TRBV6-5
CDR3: ASSYKSRGRSEQF

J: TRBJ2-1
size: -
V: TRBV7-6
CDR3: ASSLGPGGGYGNEQF

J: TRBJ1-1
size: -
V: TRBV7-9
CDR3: ASSQGTGSPEAF

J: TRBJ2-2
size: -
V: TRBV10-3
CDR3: AIPQTGDSNTGELF

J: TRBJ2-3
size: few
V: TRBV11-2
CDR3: ASSWVDTQY

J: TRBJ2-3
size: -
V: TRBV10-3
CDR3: AISESRLAGPQWTQY

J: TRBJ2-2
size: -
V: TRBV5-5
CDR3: ASSFGSASGNTGELF

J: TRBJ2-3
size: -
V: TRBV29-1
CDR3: SVGGRATDTHY

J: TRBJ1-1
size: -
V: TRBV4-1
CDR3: ASSQAGTAPTEAF

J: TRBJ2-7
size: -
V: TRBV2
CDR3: ASLAHSYEQY

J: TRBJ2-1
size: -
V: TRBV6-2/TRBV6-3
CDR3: ASSSKTSGGSNEQF

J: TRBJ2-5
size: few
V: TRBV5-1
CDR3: ASSLDPSGQQETQY

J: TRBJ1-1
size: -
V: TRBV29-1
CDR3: SVQGVGAF

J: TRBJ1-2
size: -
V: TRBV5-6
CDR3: ASSLDVSPYGYT

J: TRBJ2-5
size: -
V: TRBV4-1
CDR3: ASSQENVETQY

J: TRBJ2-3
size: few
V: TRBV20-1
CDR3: SARLPSTDTQY

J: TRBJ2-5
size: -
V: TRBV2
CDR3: ASNGDASPQETQY

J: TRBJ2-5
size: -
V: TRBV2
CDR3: ASSAEGLREQY